This is a list of T cell receptor beta chains from one sample in a study of cytotoxic CD8 clonotypes in ibrutinib-treated CLL. TCRdb keeps only in-frame clones here, not all; method: immunoSEQ multiplex PCR. The sample consists of 25,000 to 30,000 clones, approximately 85% of them appearing once. The specimen comprised PBMCs, sampled after 24 months of ibrutinib treatment. The source is a human donor with chronic lymphocytic leukemia. CDR3s include the opening cysteine and the closing phenylalanine or tryptophan. A D gene is named only where the DNA matches it firmly. Clone sizes are given selectively: once, few, many, or a class where the clone is expanded.

d_gene	v_gene	abundance	j_gene	CDR3aa	CDR3nt
TRBD1	TRBV10-3	.	TRBJ1-2	CAISESAGGSYGYTF	TGTGCCATCAGTGAGTCTGCAGGGGGAAGCTATGGCTACACCTTC
TRBD1	TRBV10-3	.	TRBJ1-5	CAISDRQGGGNQPQHF	TGTGCCATCAGTGACCGACAGGGAGGCGGCAATCAGCCCCAGCATTTT
TRBD1	TRBV27	once	TRBJ1-1	CASRATTGEAFF	TGTGCCAGCAGGGCTACGACAGGGGAAGCTTTCTTT
TRBD1	TRBV6-1	.	TRBJ1-2	CASSRQGVYGYTF	TGTGCCAGCAGCCGACAGGGTGTCTATGGCTACACCTTC
.	TRBV7-8	.	TRBJ2-6	CASSSRPSSSGANVLTF	TGTGCCAGCAGCTCCCGACCTTCAAGCTCTGGGGCCAACGTCCTGACTTTC
.	TRBV27	few	TRBJ1-1	CASTTGQGYTEAFF	TGTGCCAGCACCACGGGCCAGGGGTACACTGAAGCTTTCTTT
.	TRBV5-1	.	TRBJ1-1	CASSLDGGADTEAFF	TGCGCCAGCAGCTTAGACGGGGGCGCGGACACTGAAGCTTTCTTT
TRBD1	TRBV29-1	.	TRBJ2-3	CSALTGGPDTQYF	TGCAGCGCTTTGACAGGGGGCCCAGATACGCAGTATTTT
.	TRBV2	.	TRBJ2-5	CASSGRPKETQYF	TGTGCCAGCAGTGGGAGGCCAAAAGAGACCCAGTACTTC
.	TRBV18	.	TRBJ2-1	CASSGQSSYNEQFF	TGTGCCAGCTCAGGACAGAGCTCCTACAATGAGCAGTTCTTC
.	TRBV6-6	few	TRBJ1-5	CASSRLPQGAQPQHF	TGTGCCAGCAGTCGTCTCCCCCAGGGAGCCCAGCCCCAGCATTTT
.	TRBV9	.	TRBJ2-2	CASSVAPNTGELFF	TGTGCCAGCAGCGTAGCTCCGAACACCGGGGAGCTGTTTTTT
TRBD2	TRBV2	.	TRBJ2-3	CASSELSSGGISDTQYF	TGTGCCAGCAGTGAGCTCTCAAGCGGGGGGATTTCAGATACGCAGTATTTT
.	TRBV11-2	.	TRBJ1-4	CASSPGDALNEKLFF	TGTGCCAGCAGCCCCGGGGATGCCCTTAATGAAAAACTGTTTTTT
TRBD1	TRBV28	.	TRBJ2-7	CASSFRPDRAYEQYF	TGTGCCAGCAGTTTCCGACCTGACAGGGCCTACGAGCAGTACTTC
.	TRBV5-4	.	TRBJ2-5	CASSLLGGETQYF	TGTGCCAGCAGCTTGTTGGGTGGAGAGACCCAGTACTTC
.	TRBV25-1	.	TRBJ2-1	CARGNAEQFF	TGTGCCAGGGGGAACGCTGAGCAGTTCTTC
.	TRBV7-2	once	TRBJ2-3	CASSPRTDTQYF	TGTGCCAGCAGCCCCCGCACAGATACGCAGTATTTT
TRBD1	TRBV9	.	TRBJ2-3	CASSAMVAGTGGSDTQYF	TGTGCCAGCAGCGCCATGGTAGCGGGGACAGGGGGCTCAGATACGCAGTATTTT
.	TRBV13	once	TRBJ1-6	CASRPPGNSPLHF	TGTGCCAGCAGGCCTCCAGGGAATTCACCCCTCCACTTT
.	TRBV15	.	TRBJ2-3	CATRRLREDTQYF	TGTGCCACCAGACGCCTCAGGGAAGATACGCAGTATTTT
TRBD1	TRBV10-3	.	TRBJ2-7	CATLGLDRGLEQYF	TGTGCCACCTTAGGGTTGGACAGGGGTTTGGAGCAGTACTTC
TRBD2	TRBV6-1	.	TRBJ2-3	CASTPGLEGDTQYF	TGTGCCAGCACCCCGGGACTAGAGGGGGATACGCAGTATTTT
TRBD2	TRBV5-1	.	TRBJ2-5	CASSDGGGTETQYF	TGCGCCAGCAGCGACGGCGGGGGAACTGAGACCCAGTACTTC
.	TRBV2	.	TRBJ1-2	CASSGQPTNYGYTF	TGTGCCAGCAGTGGACAGCCGACTAACTATGGCTACACCTTC
TRBD1	TRBV5-1	.	TRBJ1-4	CASSLVGQGSTNEKLFF	TGCGCCAGCAGCTTGGTAGGACAGGGGTCCACTAATGAAAAACTGTTTTTT
.	TRBV6-5	few	TRBJ1-5	CASGSGTSGNQPQHF	TGTGCCAGCGGATCCGGGACGTCTGGCAATCAGCCCCAGCATTTT
.	TRBV30	.	TRBJ1-2	CAWTPFVGYGYTF	TGTGCCTGGACGCCTTTTGTAGGGTATGGCTACACCTTC
TRBD1	TRBV7-8	.	TRBJ2-2	CASRPGQADTGELFF	TGTGCCAGCAGACCGGGACAGGCTGACACCGGGGAGCTGTTTTTT
TRBD1	TRBV28	.	TRBJ1-6	CASRPAGTVYNSPLHF	TGTGCCAGCAGACCTGCCGGGACAGTGTATAATTCACCCCTCCACTTT
TRBD1	TRBV9	.	TRBJ2-1	CASSQLGRTGRSNEQFF	TGTGCCAGCAGCCAGCTAGGCCGGACAGGGAGATCCAATGAGCAGTTCTTC